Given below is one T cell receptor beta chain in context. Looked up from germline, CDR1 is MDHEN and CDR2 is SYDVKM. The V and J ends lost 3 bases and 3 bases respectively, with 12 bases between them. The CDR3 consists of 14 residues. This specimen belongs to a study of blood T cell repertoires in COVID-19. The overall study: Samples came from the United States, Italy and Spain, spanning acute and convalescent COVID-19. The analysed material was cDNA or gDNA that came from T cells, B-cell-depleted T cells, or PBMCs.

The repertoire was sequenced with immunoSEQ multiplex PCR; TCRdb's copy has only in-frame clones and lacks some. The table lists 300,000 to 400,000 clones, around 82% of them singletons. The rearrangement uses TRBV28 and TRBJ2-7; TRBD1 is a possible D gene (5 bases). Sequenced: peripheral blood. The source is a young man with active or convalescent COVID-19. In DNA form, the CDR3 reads TGTGCCAGCAGTTTGTCGTCTCAGGGCTACGAGCAGTACTTC. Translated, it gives CASSLSSQGYEQYF.